This T cell receptor beta chain originates from a study of PD-L1 blockade in urothelial cancer. Measured with immunoSEQ multiplex PCR; TCRdb has only the in-frame clones, and not every one. The sample holds fewer than 50,000 clones; more than 80% are singletons and the top ten take approximately 8%. In its sample, this clone was seen a few times. V dropped 2 bases and J dropped 4; count of bases not matched to a gene: 9. The CDR3 consists of 16 residues. The germline CDR1 and CDR2 sequences are SGHNT and YYREEE (reference sequence). The starting material was PBMCs, obtained around atezolizumab (anti-PD-L1) treatment. The chain joins TRBV5-4 to TRBJ2-7; 10 nucleotides agree with TRBD1. This sequence was found in a man aged 65 to 85 with urothelial cancer. The DNA for the CDR3 is TGTGCCAGCAGCTTTGGGGGACAGGGGAAGGTATACGAGCAGTACTTC. Translation: CASSFGGQGKVYEQYF.